Sequencing of this T cell receptor (beta chain) was carried out in a study of blood T cell repertoires in COVID-19. Study background: Acute and convalescent COVID-19 samples came from the United States, Italy and Spain. Sample material is recorded as cDNA or gDNA derived from T cells, B-cell-depleted T cells, or PBMCs.

In the authors' workflow: Cell counts per sample came from amplifying reference gene primers. Using immunoSEQ multiplex PCR, the repertoire was profiled, and TCRdb retains in-frame clones only, with some absent. D and trimming come from the DNA, and the V and J calls and clone size come from that table. The repertoire consists of roughly 150,000 clones, with 76% occurring once and the leading ten covering approximately 3.7%. The CDR3 has 15 amino acids. The J segment lost 7 bases and the V segment lost 3 bases, leaving 10 bases of the junction unmatched. Germline V CDR1 and CDR2: SGDLS, YYNGEE. The source of this sequence is a woman of 80 years or more with acute or convalescent COVID-19. Sequenced sample: peripheral blood. V and J are TRBV9 and TRBJ2-1; TRBD1 agrees at 7 bases. DNA for the CDR3: TGTGCCAGCAGCGGCCAGACAGGGTGGGGTAATGAGCAGTTCTTC. Residues: CASSGQTGWGNEQFF.